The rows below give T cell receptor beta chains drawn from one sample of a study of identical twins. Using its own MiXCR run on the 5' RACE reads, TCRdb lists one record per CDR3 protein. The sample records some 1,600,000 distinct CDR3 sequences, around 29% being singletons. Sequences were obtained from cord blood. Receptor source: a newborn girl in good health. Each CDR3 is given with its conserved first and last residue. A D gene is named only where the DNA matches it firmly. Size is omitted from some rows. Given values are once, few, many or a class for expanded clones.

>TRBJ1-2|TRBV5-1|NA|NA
TGCGCCAGCAGCTTGTTGACAGAAACTAATGGCTACACCTTC
CASSLLTETNGYTF
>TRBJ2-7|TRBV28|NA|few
TGTGCCAGCAGTTTAAGTATAGGCCTACAGCAGTACTTC
CASSLSIGLQQYF
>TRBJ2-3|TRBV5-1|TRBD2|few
TGCGCCAGCAGCTCTCCCGGGACTAGCACTAGCACAGATACGCAGTATTTT
CASSSPGTSTSTDTQYF
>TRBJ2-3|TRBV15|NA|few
TGTGCCACCAGCAAGTGGGGCCCAGGGGACTCAAGCTCTGGGAGCACAGATACGCAGTATTTT
CATSKWGPGDSSSGSTDTQYF
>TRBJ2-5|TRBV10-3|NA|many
TGTGCCATCAGTGATAGGGGGTATCAAGAGACCCAGTACTTC
CAISDRGYQETQYF
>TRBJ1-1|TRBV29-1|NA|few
TGCAGCGTTGATCTCTCTAGAGTGAACACTGAAGCTTTCTTT
CSVDLSRVNTEAFF
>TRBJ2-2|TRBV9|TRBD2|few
TGTGCCAGCAGCGTCCAGATCGGACTAGTGGCCGGGGAGCTGTTTTTT
CASSVQIGLVAGELFF
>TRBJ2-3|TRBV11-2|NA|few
TGTGCCAGCAACAGTCCGGCGGCGGTCTACACAGATGCGCAGTATTTT
CASNSPAAVYTDAQYF
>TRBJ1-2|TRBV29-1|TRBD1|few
TGCAGCGCCGATACAGGGGTCTATGGCTACACCTTC
CSADTGVYGYTF
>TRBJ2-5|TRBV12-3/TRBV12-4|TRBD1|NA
TGTGCCAGCAGTAACTCGGGACAGGGGGAGACCCAGTACTTC
CASSNSGQGETQYF
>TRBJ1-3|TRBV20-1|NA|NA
TGCAGTGCTTACGGTACAGGAAACACCATATATTTT
CSAYGTGNTIYF
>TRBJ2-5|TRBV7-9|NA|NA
TGTGCCAGCAGCTACCCTCCGACCCAGTACTTC
CASSYPPTQYF
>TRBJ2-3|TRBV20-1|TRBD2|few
TGCAGTGCTAGGCTAGCGGGCCCCACAGATACGCAGTATTTT
CSARLAGPTDTQYF
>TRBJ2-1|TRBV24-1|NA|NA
TGTGCCACCAGTGAGGGAGCGAACTCCTACAATGAGCAGTTCTTC
CATSEGANSYNEQFF
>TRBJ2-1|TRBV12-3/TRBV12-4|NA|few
TGTGCCAGCAGTCCTAGTCGGCTGCGGGATACAGCCCATTGTGAGCAGTTCTTC
CASSPSRLRDTAHCEQFF
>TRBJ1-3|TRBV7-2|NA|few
TGTGCCAGCAGCAGATCTGGAAACACCATATATTTT
CASSRSGNTIYF
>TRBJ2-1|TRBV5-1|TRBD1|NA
TGCGCCAGCAGCCGGATTACAGGGGGGCCCTACAATGAGCAGTTCTTC
CASSRITGGPYNEQFF
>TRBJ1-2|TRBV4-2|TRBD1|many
TGTGCCAGCAGCTCAACAGGGACAGCTAACTATGGCTACACCTTC
CASSSTGTANYGYTF
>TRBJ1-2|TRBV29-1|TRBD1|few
TGCAGCGTCCCGACAGGGGGCGACTATGGCTACACCTTC
CSVPTGGDYGYTF
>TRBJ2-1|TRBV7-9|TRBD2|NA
TGTGCCAGCAGCTTATCCTCGGGACTACGGAACAATGAGCAGTTCTTC
CASSLSSGLRNNEQFF
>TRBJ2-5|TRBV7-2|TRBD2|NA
TGTGCCAGCAGCCTGGGGACTAGCGGATACAAAGAGACCCAGTACTTC
CASSLGTSGYKETQYF
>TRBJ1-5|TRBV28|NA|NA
TGTGCCAGCCTATTTGGGGGAAAAAATCAGCCCCAGCATTTT
CASLFGGKNQPQHF
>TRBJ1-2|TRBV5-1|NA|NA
TGCGCCAGCAGCCCGTTGGACAGCGGGCATGGCTACACCTTC
CASSPLDSGHGYTF
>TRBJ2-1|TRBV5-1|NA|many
TGCGCCAGCAGCTTGGACACCTACAATGAGCAGTTCTTC
CASSLDTYNEQFF
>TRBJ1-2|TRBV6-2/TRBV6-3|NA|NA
TGTGCCAGCACCTCCCAGAGGGCGGATGGCTACACCTTC
CASTSQRADGYTF
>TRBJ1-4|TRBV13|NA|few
TGTGCCAGCAGCTTACGGGGGCAGGCAACTAATGAAAAACTGTTTTTT
CASSLRGQATNEKLFF
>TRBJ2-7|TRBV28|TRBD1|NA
TGTGCCAGCACTAGACAGGGGTTCCACGAGCAGTACTTC
CASTRQGFHEQYF
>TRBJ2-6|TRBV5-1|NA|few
TGCGCCAGCAGTCGAGTGGGGGCTGGGGCCAACGTCCTGACTTTC
CASSRVGAGANVLTF
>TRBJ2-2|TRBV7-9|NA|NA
TGTGCCAGCAGCTTAATTCTCAGTACGAACACCGGGGAGCTGTTTTTT
CASSLILSTNTGELFF
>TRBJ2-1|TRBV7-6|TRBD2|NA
TGTGCCAGCAGCTTAGCCAGGACTAGCGGGGTACATGAGCAGTTCTTC
CASSLARTSGVHEQFF
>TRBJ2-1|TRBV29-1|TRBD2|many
TGCAGCGTTGGGCTAGCGGCGTACAATGAGCAGTTCTTC
CSVGLAAYNEQFF
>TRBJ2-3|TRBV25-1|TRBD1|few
TGTGCCAGCCGTTGGCAGGGGGCGATCACAGATACGCAGTATTTT
CASRWQGAITDTQYF
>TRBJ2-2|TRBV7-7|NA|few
TGTGCCAGCAGTAAGAATATTGCGAACACCGGGGAGCTGTTTTTT
CASSKNIANTGELFF
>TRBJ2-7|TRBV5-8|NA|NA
TGTGCCAGCAGCGAAATTTATGGGCTGTCCTACGAGCAGTACTTC
CASSEIYGLSYEQYF
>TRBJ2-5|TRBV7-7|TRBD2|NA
TGTGCTAGCAGCTTAGGGGGCGGGAGGGTCAGAAAAGAGACCCAGTACTTC
CASSLGGGRVRKETQYF
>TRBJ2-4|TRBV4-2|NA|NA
TGTGCCAGCAGCCAAACTGGACGGATAGCCAAAAACATTCAGTACTTC
CASSQTGRIAKNIQYF
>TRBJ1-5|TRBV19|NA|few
TGTGCCAGTAGTATAGTTGCGACAGCGAATCAGCCCCAGCATTTT
CASSIVATANQPQHF
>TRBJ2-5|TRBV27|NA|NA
TGTGCCAGCAGCCCCTTTGCAGGGGGAGGGGAGACCCAGTACTTC
CASSPFAGGGETQYF
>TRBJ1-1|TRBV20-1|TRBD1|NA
TGCAGTGCTAGGGGGACAGGGCCTCGGGAAGCTTTCTTT
CSARGTGPREAFF
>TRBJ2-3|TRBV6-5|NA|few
TGTGCCAGCAGGTCGGGGGCCCGCACAGATACGCAGTATTTT
CASRSGARTDTQYF
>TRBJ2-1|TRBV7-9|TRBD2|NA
TGTGCCAGCAGAGATAAGCGGGGGGAGTTCAAGAATGAGCAGTTCTTC
CASRDKRGEFKNEQFF
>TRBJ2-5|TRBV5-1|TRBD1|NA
TGCGCCAGCAGCTTACCGGGACAGGGGACCCAAGAGACCCAGTACTTC
CASSLPGQGTQETQYF
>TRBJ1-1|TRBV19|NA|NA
TGTGCCAGTAGTACCGGGGTGGGGAACACTGAAGCTTTCTTT
CASSTGVGNTEAFF
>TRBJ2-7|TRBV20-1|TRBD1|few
TGCAGTGCTAGATCCCCTCGACAGGGGGGGAACGAGCAGTACTTC
CSARSPRQGGNEQYF
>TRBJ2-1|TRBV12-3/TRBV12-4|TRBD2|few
TGTGCCAGCAGTTTAGGGCGGGGGGGCCTTAACAATGAGCAGTTCTTC
CASSLGRGGLNNEQFF
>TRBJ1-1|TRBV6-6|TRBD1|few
TGTGCCAGCAGTGCCGGACAGGGGTTGAACACTGAAGCTTTCTTT
CASSAGQGLNTEAFF
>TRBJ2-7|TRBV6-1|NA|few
TGTGCCAGCAGTGATTTGTGGTGGTACGAGCAGTACTTC
CASSDLWWYEQYF
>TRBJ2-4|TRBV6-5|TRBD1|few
TGTGCCAGCAGTTACGGGGACAGGGTGGGCATTCAGTACTTC
CASSYGDRVGIQYF
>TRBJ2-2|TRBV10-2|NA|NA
TGCGCCAGCAGTGATTACGGGACCGGGGAGCTGTTTTTT
CASSDYGTGELFF
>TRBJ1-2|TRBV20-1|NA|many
TGCAGTGCTAGAGATCGCGGAGCGAACTATGGCTACACCTTC
CSARDRGANYGYTF
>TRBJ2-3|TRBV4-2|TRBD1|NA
TGTGCCAGCAGCCCCCTCCGGGACAGGGCAGATACGCAGTATTTT
CASSPLRDRADTQYF
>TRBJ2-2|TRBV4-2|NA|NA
TGTGCCAGCAGCCAAGACCGATGGACAGTGAACACCGGGGAGCTGTTTTTT
CASSQDRWTVNTGELFF